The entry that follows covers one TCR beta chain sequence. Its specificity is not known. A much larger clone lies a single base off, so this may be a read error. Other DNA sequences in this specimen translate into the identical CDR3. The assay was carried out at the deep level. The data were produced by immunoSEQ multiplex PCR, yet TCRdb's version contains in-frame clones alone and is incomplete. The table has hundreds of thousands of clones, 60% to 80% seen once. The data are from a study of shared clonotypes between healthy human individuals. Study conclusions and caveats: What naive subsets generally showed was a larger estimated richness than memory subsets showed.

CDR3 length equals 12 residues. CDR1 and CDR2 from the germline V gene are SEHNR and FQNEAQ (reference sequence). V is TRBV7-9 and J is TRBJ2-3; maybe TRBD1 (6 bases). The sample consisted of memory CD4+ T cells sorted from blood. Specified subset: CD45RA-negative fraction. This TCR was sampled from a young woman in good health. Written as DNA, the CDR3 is TGTGCCAGCAGCTTGGGGGCAGATACACAGTATTTT. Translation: CASSLGADTQYF.